These 10 T cell receptor beta chains were sequenced from one sample in a study of blood T cell repertoires in COVID-19. Using immunoSEQ multiplex PCR, the repertoire was profiled, and TCRdb retains in-frame clones only, with some absent. The profile shows 450,000 or so clones, about 90% of them singletons. What was sequenced was peripheral blood. The receptors stem from a man younger than 30 with COVID-19, enrolled during active disease.

The chain employs TRBV10-3 and TRBJ2-7; D ambiguous. V dropped 8 bases and J dropped 1 base, with 6 bases sitting between them. From germline, CDR1 is ENHRY and CDR2 SYGVKD. The CDR3 sequence is 11 residues long. CDR3 bases: TGTGCCATCTCTTCTTCCTACGAGCAGTACTTC. As protein: CAISSSYEQYF.

The chain carries TRBV5-1 and TRBJ2-2; D is perhaps TRBD2 (6 bases). Germline CDR1 and CDR2: SGHRS and YFSETQ. V gave up 5 bases and J gave up 7 bases, with 21 bases separating them. This CDR3 spans 16 amino acids. Written as DNA, the CDR3 is TGCGCCAGCAGAGTACGCGGGGACTCTCCTATCGGGGAGCTGTTTTTT. It specifies CASRVRGDSPIGELFF.

The chain couples TRBV3-1 (or the pseudogene TRBV3-2) to TRBJ2-2; D remains ambiguous. Germline-derived CDR1 and CDR2 are LGHDT and YNNKEL (reference sequence). The V end was cut by 2 bases, the J end by 6 bases, with 4 bases between. The CDR3 runs to 12 residues. CDR3: CASSQRAGELFF. The CDR3 DNA is TGTGCCAGCAGCCAACGGGCCGGGGAGCTGTTTTTT.

The chain links TRBV18 to TRBJ1-1; D gene unclear. Trimming removed 5 bases from V and 1 base from J, with 8 bases in between. The germline V gene encodes CDR1 KGHSH and CDR2 LQKENI. The CDR3 contains 13 residues. In DNA form, the CDR3 reads TGTGCCAGCTCAGGCGGGAGGAACACTGAAGCTTTCTTT. It codes for CASSGGRNTEAFF.

J is TRBJ2-5 and V is TRBV5-1, with D possibly TRBD1 on 5 matching bases. V lost 0 bases and J 2 bases, leaving 11 bases between the germline ends. Germline lookup yields CDR1 SGHRS and CDR2 YFSETQ. The CDR3 spans 15 residues. The CDR3, as DNA: TGCGCCAGCAGCTTGGAATCCCAGGGTCAAGAGACCCAGTACTTC. It encodes CASSLESQGQETQYF.

The chain combines TRBV18 with TRBJ2-6; unclear D gene. The germline V gene encodes CDR1 KGHSH and CDR2 LQKENI. V lost 0 bases to trimming and J lost 0 bases, with 6 bases between them. The CDR3 loop spans 16 amino acids. CDR3 amino acids: CASSPPRGSGANVLTF. CDR3 bases: TGTGCCAGCTCACCACCGAGAGGCTCTGGGGCCAACGTCCTGACTTTC.

The chain employs TRBV19 and TRBJ2-5; D is perhaps TRBD1 (5 bases). Germline CDR1 and CDR2: LNHDA and SQIVND (reference sequence). There are 14 residues in the CDR3. V was cut by 3 bases and J by 5 bases, with 13 bases left in between. The CDR3 nucleotides are TGTGCCAGTAGTATGGGGCTGTTAAGTGAGACCCAGTACTTC. It is translated as CASSMGLLSETQYF.

The chain links TRBV7-9 to TRBJ1-6; D may be TRBD1 (5 bases). The CDR3 has 14 residues. CDR1 and CDR2 from the germline V gene are SEHNR and FQNEAQ (reference sequence). V was shortened by 5 bases and J by 6 bases, with 11 bases between the two germline ends. CDR3 protein: CASSQQVANSPLHF. The CDR3 bases are TGTGCCAGCAGCCAACAGGTCGCTAATTCACCCCTCCACTTT.

On this clone itself: This CDR3 is also generated by other DNA sequences in the sample. CDR3 protein: CASSQDRGVGYTF. As DNA, the CDR3 is TGTGCCAGCAGCCAGGACAGGGGGGTTGGCTACACCTTC. The chain joins TRBV14 to TRBJ1-2; TRBD1 matches 10 bases. Looked up from germline, CDR1 is SGHDN and CDR2 is FVKESK. With V trimmed by 3 bases and J by 7 bases, 2 bases remained unmatched. CDR3 size: 13 residues.

The chain uses TRBV29-1 and TRBJ2-1; 8 nucleotides match TRBD2. With V trimmed by 6 bases and J by 2 bases, 6 bases remained unmatched. CDR3 length: 14 residues. CDR1 and CDR2 (germline): SQVTM, ANQGSEA. CDR3 region: CSVGGTSTYNEQFF. The CDR3 DNA reads as TGCAGCGTAGGGGGGACTAGTACCTACAATGAGCAGTTCTTC.